This is a list of T cell receptor beta chains from one sample in a study of blood T cell repertoires in COVID-19. Repertoires were generated with immunoSEQ multiplex PCR, while TCRdb's copy carries only in-frame clones and drops some. The sample includes under 300,000 clones, roughly four fifths of them seen just once. Sequenced input: peripheral blood. The receptors come from a man aged 25-40 years who had recovered from COVID-19. The CDR3 runs from the conserved cysteine through the conserved F or W. Each record gives: V gene, clone size, J gene, D gene, CDR3 protein, CDR3 DNA. D genes are given only for firm matches. Size tells how often a clone was seen (once, few, many) or the class of an expanded clone, and some rows leave it out.

v_gene: TRBV7-2
abundance: .
j_gene: TRBJ2-1
d_gene: .
CDR3aa: CASSLAGSVVGEQFF
CDR3nt: TGTGCCAGCAGCTTAGCAGGGAGCGTTGTCGGTGAGCAGTTCTTC

v_gene: TRBV11-3
abundance: .
j_gene: TRBJ1-6
d_gene: .
CDR3aa: CASSLRVGSPLHF
CDR3nt: TGTGCCAGCAGCTTACGGGTTGGGTCACCCCTCCACTTT

v_gene: TRBV9
abundance: few
j_gene: TRBJ1-4
d_gene: TRBD1
CDR3aa: CASSSSRDRVGHEGKLFF
CDR3nt: TGTGCCAGCAGCTCGTCCCGGGACAGGGTAGGGCATGAAGGGAAACTGTTTTTT

v_gene: TRBV23-1
abundance: .
j_gene: TRBJ1-5
d_gene: .
CDR3aa: CASSQYRRTVMGPQHF
CDR3nt: TGCGCCAGCAGTCAATATAGGAGGACAGTAATGGGGCCCCAGCATTTT

v_gene: TRBV6-5
abundance: .
j_gene: TRBJ1-2
d_gene: TRBD1
CDR3aa: CASIVWQGADYGYTF
CDR3nt: TGTGCCAGCATCGTTTGGCAGGGGGCGGACTATGGCTACACCTTC

v_gene: TRBV29-1
abundance: .
j_gene: TRBJ1-1
d_gene: TRBD1
CDR3aa: CSVEGTGGRHTEAFF
CDR3nt: TGCAGCGTTGAAGGGACAGGGGGAAGGCACACTGAAGCTTTCTTT

v_gene: TRBV19
abundance: once
j_gene: TRBJ2-7
d_gene: .
CDR3aa: CASSQQGAYEQYF
CDR3nt: TGTGCCAGTAGCCAACAGGGAGCCTACGAGCAGTACTTC

v_gene: TRBV20-1
abundance: .
j_gene: TRBJ1-4
d_gene: TRBD1
CDR3aa: CSTGENEKLFF
CDR3nt: TGCTCGACAGGGGAAAATGAAAAACTGTTTTTT

v_gene: TRBV10-2
abundance: .
j_gene: TRBJ1-2
d_gene: .
CDR3aa: CASSDPTGKGYTF
CDR3nt: TGCGCCAGCAGTGACCCTACAGGGAAGGGCTACACCTTC

v_gene: TRBV2
abundance: .
j_gene: TRBJ2-5
d_gene: TRBD2
CDR3aa: CASRKRSGGAPETQYF
CDR3nt: TGTGCCAGCAGGAAAAGGAGCGGGGGGGCCCCGGAGACCCAGTACTTC

v_gene: TRBV3-1/TRBV3-2
abundance: few
j_gene: TRBJ2-1
d_gene: .
CDR3aa: CASSPSPASAYNEQFF
CDR3nt: TGTGCCAGCAGCCCTAGTCCGGCTAGCGCGTACAATGAGCAGTTCTTC

v_gene: TRBV5-1
abundance: .
j_gene: TRBJ2-1
d_gene: .
CDR3aa: CASSSGQAYNEQFF
CDR3nt: TGCGCCAGCAGCTCCGGACAAGCCTACAATGAGCAGTTCTTC

v_gene: TRBV11-2
abundance: .
j_gene: TRBJ1-6
d_gene: .
CDR3aa: CASSLDQRAFNSPLHF
CDR3nt: TGTGCCAGCAGCTTAGATCAGCGGGCGTTCAATTCACCCCTCCACTTT

v_gene: TRBV6-5
abundance: .
j_gene: TRBJ2-1
d_gene: TRBD1
CDR3aa: CASSYSGQGAGNEQFF
CDR3nt: TGTGCCAGCAGTTACTCGGGGCAGGGGGCGGGTAATGAGCAGTTCTTC

v_gene: TRBV27
abundance: few
j_gene: TRBJ2-2
d_gene: TRBD2
CDR3aa: CASTLNLAGGNTGELFF
CDR3nt: TGTGCCAGCACCCTAAACTTAGCGGGGGGGAACACCGGGGAGCTGTTTTTT

v_gene: TRBV2
abundance: .
j_gene: TRBJ1-2
d_gene: TRBD1
CDR3aa: CASRGQGLRGYTF
CDR3nt: TGTGCCAGCAGGGGACAGGGTCTGAGGGGCTACACCTTC

v_gene: TRBV12-3/TRBV12-4
abundance: .
j_gene: TRBJ2-3
d_gene: .
CDR3aa: CASSPGDTDTQYF
CDR3nt: TGTGCCAGCAGCCCGGGAGACACAGATACGCAGTATTTT

v_gene: TRBV4-2
abundance: once
j_gene: TRBJ1-5
d_gene: .
CDR3aa: CASSQEYRQISNQPQHF
CDR3nt: TGTGCCAGCAGCCAAGAGTATCGACAGATTAGCAATCAGCCCCAGCATTTT

v_gene: TRBV6-5
abundance: few
j_gene: TRBJ1-2
d_gene: .
CDR3aa: CASSRDGEGGYTF
CDR3nt: TGTGCCAGCAGCCGGGACGGGGAGGGAGGCTACACCTTC

v_gene: TRBV5-8
abundance: .
j_gene: TRBJ2-3
d_gene: .
CDR3aa: CASSLFGGPTDTQYF
CDR3nt: TGTGCCAGCAGCTTGTTTGGGGGCCCCACAGATACGCAGTATTTT

v_gene: TRBV27
abundance: .
j_gene: TRBJ2-7
d_gene: .
CDR3aa: CASRGTGSNYEQYF
CDR3nt: TGTGCCAGCAGGGGTACGGGATCCAACTACGAGCAGTACTTC

v_gene: TRBV28
abundance: .
j_gene: TRBJ1-4
d_gene: .
CDR3aa: CASRTNSVRKLFF
CDR3nt: TGTGCCAGCAGAACAAATAGCGTAAGAAAACTGTTTTTT

v_gene: TRBV19
abundance: .
j_gene: TRBJ2-7
d_gene: TRBD2
CDR3aa: CASTSSGGAYEQYF
CDR3nt: TGTGCCAGTACCTCTAGCGGGGGGGCCTACGAGCAGTACTTC

v_gene: TRBV24-1
abundance: .
j_gene: TRBJ1-4
d_gene: TRBD1
CDR3aa: CATSRDSNEKLFF
CDR3nt: TGTGCCACCAGTCGGGACAGTAATGAAAAACTGTTTTTT

v_gene: TRBV15
abundance: .
j_gene: TRBJ2-5
d_gene: .
CDR3aa: CATSRVNRAETQYF
CDR3nt: TGTGCCACCAGCAGAGTTAACAGGGCGGAGACCCAGTACTTC

v_gene: TRBV2
abundance: .
j_gene: TRBJ1-5
d_gene: TRBD1
CDR3aa: CASSVRTGAVQPQHF
CDR3nt: TGTGCCAGCAGTGTTAGGACAGGGGCGGTTCAGCCCCAGCATTTT

v_gene: TRBV27
abundance: .
j_gene: TRBJ2-7
d_gene: .
CDR3aa: CASKGHSSYEQYF
CDR3nt: TGTGCCAGCAAAGGACATAGCTCCTACGAGCAGTACTTC

v_gene: TRBV2
abundance: many
j_gene: TRBJ1-6
d_gene: .
CDR3aa: CATSGTLSSYNSPLHF
CDR3nt: TGTGCCACCTCCGGGACACTGAGCTCCTATAATTCACCCCTCCACTTT

v_gene: TRBV5-5
abundance: .
j_gene: TRBJ1-2
d_gene: TRBD1
CDR3aa: CASSLQGADHYGYTF
CDR3nt: TGTGCCAGCAGCTTACAGGGGGCCGACCACTATGGCTACACCTTC

v_gene: TRBV7-3
abundance: .
j_gene: TRBJ1-1
d_gene: .
CDR3aa: CASSLSGDVTEAFF
CDR3nt: TGTGCCAGCAGCTTAAGCGGGGATGTAACTGAAGCTTTCTTT

v_gene: TRBV5-1
abundance: .
j_gene: TRBJ2-7
d_gene: .
CDR3aa: CASSFSSGDSYEQYF
CDR3nt: TGCGCCAGCAGCTTTTCGTCAGGGGACTCCTACGAGCAGTACTTC

v_gene: TRBV19
abundance: .
j_gene: TRBJ1-5
d_gene: .
CDR3aa: CASTPQRSGQPQHF
CDR3nt: TGTGCCAGTACCCCGCAACGCTCGGGTCAGCCCCAGCATTTT

v_gene: TRBV6-1
abundance: .
j_gene: TRBJ1-5
d_gene: .
CDR3aa: CASSDGGGPNQPQHF
CDR3nt: TGTGCCAGCAGTGACGGGGGGGGCCCCAATCAGCCCCAGCATTTT

v_gene: TRBV18
abundance: .
j_gene: TRBJ1-3
d_gene: .
CDR3aa: CASSPLSPGPLSSGNTIYF
CDR3nt: TGTGCCAGCTCACCACTATCGCCAGGCCCCCTAAGCTCTGGAAACACCATATATTTT

v_gene: TRBV11-2
abundance: .
j_gene: TRBJ2-1
d_gene: .
CDR3aa: CASSRLGGRHNEQFF
CDR3nt: TGTGCCAGCAGCCGACTTGGGGGGAGACACAATGAGCAGTTCTTC

v_gene: TRBV2
abundance: few
j_gene: TRBJ2-1
d_gene: TRBD2
CDR3aa: CASRKRGAYNEQFF
CDR3nt: TGTGCCAGCAGAAAGCGGGGGGCCTACAATGAGCAGTTCTTC

v_gene: TRBV19
abundance: .
j_gene: TRBJ1-1
d_gene: TRBD1
CDR3aa: CASSIEQGPTEAFF
CDR3nt: TGTGCCAGTAGTATAGAACAGGGGCCCACTGAAGCTTTCTTT

v_gene: TRBV5-1
abundance: .
j_gene: TRBJ1-2
d_gene: TRBD1
CDR3aa: CASSVDREKYGYTF
CDR3nt: TGCGCCAGCAGCGTAGACAGGGAAAAATATGGCTACACCTTC

v_gene: TRBV3-1/TRBV3-2
abundance: once
j_gene: TRBJ1-2
d_gene: TRBD1
CDR3aa: CASSQEDRAAYGYTF
CDR3nt: TGTGCCAGCAGCCAAGAGGACAGGGCGGCCTATGGCTACACCTTC

v_gene: TRBV19
abundance: few
j_gene: TRBJ1-5
d_gene: .
CDR3aa: CASSIGRVRGRRGNQPQHF
CDR3nt: TGTGCCAGTAGTATAGGAAGGGTCAGGGGCCGGCGCGGCAATCAGCCCCAGCATTTT

v_gene: TRBV15
abundance: .
j_gene: TRBJ2-7
d_gene: .
CDR3aa: CATSREGGPDYEQYF
CDR3nt: TGTGCCACCAGCAGAGAGGGGGGGCCTGACTACGAGCAGTACTTC

v_gene: TRBV3-1/TRBV3-2
abundance: .
j_gene: TRBJ2-3
d_gene: TRBD2
CDR3aa: CASSQEASGDTDTQYF
CDR3nt: TGTGCCAGCAGCCAGGAGGCAAGCGGGGACACAGATACGCAGTATTTT

v_gene: TRBV6-5
abundance: few
j_gene: TRBJ2-3
d_gene: TRBD1
CDR3aa: CASRAQGAGDTQYF
CDR3nt: TGTGCCAGCAGAGCACAGGGGGCTGGAGATACGCAGTATTTT

v_gene: TRBV5-1
abundance: .
j_gene: TRBJ2-7
d_gene: TRBD1
CDR3aa: CASSSGQGSDEQYF
CDR3nt: TGCGCCAGCAGCTCGGGACAGGGAAGCGACGAGCAGTACTTC

v_gene: TRBV30
abundance: once
j_gene: TRBJ1-2
d_gene: .
CDR3aa: CAWSNPVRGLNYGYTF
CDR3nt: TGTGCCTGGAGTAACCCTGTCAGGGGCTTAAATTATGGCTACACCTTC

v_gene: TRBV5-4
abundance: .
j_gene: TRBJ1-1
d_gene: .
CDR3aa: CASSFPNGDTEAFF
CDR3nt: TGTGCCAGCAGCTTTCCAAACGGGGACACTGAAGCTTTCTTT

v_gene: TRBV27
abundance: once
j_gene: TRBJ2-1
d_gene: .
CDR3aa: CASKQAGLNNEQFF
CDR3nt: TGTGCCAGCAAACAAGCGGGCTTGAACAATGAGCAGTTCTTC

v_gene: TRBV5-4
abundance: once
j_gene: TRBJ2-3
d_gene: TRBD2
CDR3aa: CASSRPGTSGADTQYF
CDR3nt: TGTGCCAGCAGCCGCCCCGGGACTAGCGGAGCAGATACGCAGTATTTT

v_gene: TRBV2
abundance: .
j_gene: TRBJ1-5
d_gene: .
CDR3aa: CASSATGSRTQHF
CDR3nt: TGTGCCAGCAGTGCTACAGGGTCCCGCACACAGCATTTT

v_gene: TRBV19
abundance: .
j_gene: TRBJ1-1
d_gene: .
CDR3aa: CASTIGVMNTEAFF
CDR3nt: TGTGCCAGTACAATAGGAGTGATGAACACTGAAGCTTTCTTT

v_gene: TRBV5-1
abundance: .
j_gene: TRBJ2-5
d_gene: TRBD1
CDR3aa: CASSLDGTEEETQYF
CDR3nt: TGCGCCAGCAGCTTGGATGGGACAGAAGAAGAGACCCAGTACTTC

v_gene: TRBV12-5
abundance: .
j_gene: TRBJ1-1
d_gene: TRBD1
CDR3aa: CASGLVLNRQGRANTEAFF
CDR3nt: TGTGCTAGTGGTTTGGTACTTAACCGACAGGGGAGGGCGAACACTGAAGCTTTCTTT

v_gene: TRBV5-4
abundance: .
j_gene: TRBJ1-2
d_gene: .
CDR3aa: CASSLALGGNSNYGYTF
CDR3nt: TGTGCCAGCAGCTTGGCCCTGGGAGGGAATTCTAACTATGGCTACACCTTC